The T cell receptor beta chain under discussion was sequenced for a study of blood T cell repertoires in COVID-19. For the study at large: Specimens from acute and convalescent COVID-19 originated in the United States, Italy and Spain. From T cells, B-cell-depleted T cells, or PBMCs came the material, which was cDNA or gDNA.

The CDR3 contains 15 residues. Original handling: Estimates of nucleated cell counts were drawn from the amplification of reference gene primers. Clones were sequenced by immunoSEQ multiplex PCR, and TCRdb holds only the in-frame ones, with some missing. That table is the source of V, J and clone size, and D and trimming were worked out from the DNA. The profile covers 75,000 to 90,000 clones, with about 92% appearing a single time and roughly 7% taken by the ten largest. A Seattle source enrolled patients during active infection and followed them longitudinally. The chain employs TRBV21-1 and TRBJ1-2. TRBV21-1 is assigned pseudogene status. Input material: peripheral blood. This sequence was found in a man younger than 30 with COVID-19, enrolled during active disease. The CDR3 loop is CASSKDPTSRDGYTF. CDR3 DNA sequence: TGTGCCAGCAGCAAGGACCCGACGTCGAGGGATGGCTACACCTTC.